This TCR beta chain was captured in a study of T cell changes during pregnancy in multiple sclerosis. Profiling relied on immunoSEQ multiplex PCR, and the TCRdb table lists in-frame clones only, not all of them. The sample holds some 70,000 clones, roughly 92% seen once. Germline CDR1 and CDR2: GTSNPN and SVGIG (reference sequence). This CDR3 is 14 amino acids long. V lost 2 bases, J lost 2 bases, and 10 bases lay in between. The receptor was derived from a female donor in good health, enrolled as a control in a pregnancy study. V gene TRBV30 combines with J gene TRBJ1-5; D remains unclear. The sequenced sample was peripheral blood, obtained after pregnancy. The CDR3 nucleotides are TGTGCCTGGAGTTATCGGGAGGGCAATCAGCCCCAGCATTTT. This gives the protein CAWSYREGNQPQHF.